A single sample gave rise to the 25 T cell receptor beta chains below, sequenced in a study of blood T cells in healthy people across ages. Combining a sample-barcoded 5' primer with a J-beta primer mix, a second PCR ran for roughly 6 to 12 cycles. In TCRdb, the 5' RACE reads were re-called with MiXCR into one record per CDR3 protein. The table shows roughly 500,000 distinct CDR3 sequences, with under 30% occurring only once. The same specimen was also included in a second study, on T cells of mothers and their children.

Material for sequencing was blood. The receptors stem from a boy aged 10-17 years in good health.

This clonotype was detected only a few times. The chain joins TRBV28 to TRBJ2-2, with TRBD1 as a possible D gene (5 bases). The germline V gene encodes CDR1 MDHEN and CDR2 SYDVKM. V was shortened by 1 base and J by 3 bases, with 21 bases between the two germline ends. The CDR3 runs to 19 residues. CDR3 DNA sequence: TGTGCCAGCAGTTTATCTGAAGGGGTCTACCTATCGGACACCGGGGAGCTGTTTTTT. Amino acid sequence: CASSLSEGVYLSDTGELFF.

Only a few counts were recorded for this clonotype. The chain combines TRBV4-2 with TRBJ1-2; D is ambiguous. Germline loops: CDR1 LGHNA, CDR2 YNFKEQ. With 0 bases removed from V and 2 bases from J, the gap between germline ends came to 10 bases. This CDR3 has 15 amino acids. The CDR3 sequence is CASSQDGWQNYGYTF. The CDR3 DNA follows: TGTGCCAGCAGCCAAGATGGATGGCAGAACTATGGCTACACCTTC.

The V gene is TRBV29-1, the J gene TRBJ2-1; D may match TRBD1 or TRBD2 (5 bases each). The CDR3 totals 15 residues. V was pared by 1 base and J by 5 bases, with 15 bases between. In germline, CDR1 is SQVTM, CDR2 ANQGSEA. The DNA for the CDR3 is TGCAGCGTTGAAGCATACTCGGGACCAAACAATGAGCAGTTCTTC. It yields the protein CSVEAYSGPNNEQFF.

The chain is built from TRBV6-2 or TRBV6-3 and TRBJ2-7, with D hard to call. The CDR3 is 11 amino acids. CDR1 and CDR2 (germline): MNHEY, SVGEGT. Deletions cut 6 bases from V and 7 bases from J, with 10 bases between. The chain's CDR3 is CASSPMREQYF. The CDR3 coding sequence is TGTGCCAGCAGCCCCATGCGGGAGCAGTACTTC.

This clonotype has only a few counts. It is likely a read error, because the conserved phenylalanine at the end of the CDR3 is missing. The V call is TRBV4-2, the J call TRBJ2-1; D is perhaps TRBD1 (6 bases). The length of the CDR3 is 15 residues. The germline CDR1 and CDR2 sequences are LGHNA and YNFKEQ. Trimming shortened V by 4 bases and J by 2 bases, and 12 bases separated the two germline ends. DNA for the CDR3: TGTGCCAGCAGCCCACCACAGGGCGCCTACAATGAGCAGTTCCTC. It is translated as CASSPPQGAYNEQFL.

This clonotype was counted only a few times. The chain combines TRBV3-1 with TRBJ2-5; tentatively, D is TRBD1 or TRBD2 (5 bases each). The J call may be in error: the DNA end matches TRBJ2-7 better. The germline gives CDR1 LGHDT, CDR2 YNNKEL (reference sequence). The CDR3 totals 13 residues. This chain's CDR3 is CASSRGADYEQYF. The DNA for the CDR3 is TGTGCCAGCAGCCGAGGGGCAGACTACGAGCAGTACTTC.

Turning to this clonotype: A read error may produce the germline difference seen at one junction end. The gene calls are TRBV6-2 or TRBV6-3 and TRBJ2-2; 7 bases map to TRBD1. This CDR3 spans 18 amino acids. The germline V gene has CDR1 MNHEY and CDR2 SVGEGT. The CDR3 DNA follows: TGTGCCAGCAGCCCATGGGTACAGGGGCCTACGAACACCGGGGAGCTGTCTTTT. Translated, it gives CASSPWVQGPTNTGELSF.

This clonotype turned up a few times. This sequence joins TRBV6-2 or TRBV6-3 and TRBJ2-5; D may match TRBD1 or TRBD2 (5 bases each). The germline CDR1 and CDR2 sequences are MNHEY and SVGEGT. This CDR3 is 16 amino acids long. The germline V and J ends were trimmed by 2 bases and 2 bases, with 15 bases remaining between them. The CDR3 sequence is CASSYPSGAVQETQYF. CDR3 in DNA: TGTGCCAGCAGTTACCCCTCCGGGGCGGTTCAAGAGACCCAGTACTTC.

The genes are TRBV29-1 and TRBJ1-1; TRBD1 matches at 9 bases. With V trimmed by 6 bases and J by 2 bases, 7 bases remained unmatched. The CDR3 consists of 14 residues. Germline V gene data show CDR1 as SQVTM and CDR2 as ANQGSEA. Here the CDR3 reads CSVVVQGANTEAFF. The CDR3 nucleotides read TGCAGCGTAGTCGTACAGGGGGCTAACACTGAAGCTTTCTTT.

This clonotype appeared many times. The rearrangement uses TRBV2 and TRBJ1-4; D may be TRBD1 (5 bases). Between the trimmed V and J ends, which lost 4 bases and 11 bases, there was a span of 20 bases. CDR1 is SNHLY and CDR2 is FYNNEI in the germline V gene. CDR3 length: 15 residues. The CDR3 region has the DNA TGTGCCAGCAGTGTTTTGTCAGGGTCGGCCAGGAAACTGTTTTTT. This translates into CASSVLSGSARKLFF.

This clonotype was observed a handful of times. The chain is built from TRBV5-1 and TRBJ2-6, with unresolved D. Germline V gives CDR1 SGHRS, CDR2 YFSETQ. The V and J ends lost 0 bases and 0 bases respectively, with 4 bases between them. The CDR3 has 15 amino acids. The chain's CDR3 is CASSLVASGANVLTF. CDR3 DNA sequence: TGCGCCAGCAGCTTGGTGGCCTCTGGGGCCAACGTCCTGACTTTC.

V gene TRBV19 combines with J gene TRBJ2-1; no clear D gene. Trimming took 6 bases from V and 10 from J, leaving 10 bases between them. CDR3 length: 11 residues. From germline, CDR1 is LNHDA and CDR2 SQIVND (reference sequence). CDR3 sequence: CASSSRQEQFF. The CDR3 nucleotides are TGTGCCAGTAGCAGTAGACAAGAGCAGTTCTTC.

This clonotype was observed a handful of times. The chain links TRBV29-1 to TRBJ2-3; the match to TRBD1 covers 8 bases. This CDR3 has 16 residues. Germline CDR1 reads SQVTM; CDR2 reads ANQGSEA. After removal of 7 bases from V and 6 bases from J, the junction contained 18 bases not matched to a gene. The CDR3 loop is CSARKGPGGSSDTQYF. Here the CDR3 DNA reads TGCAGCGCAAGGAAGGGTCCAGGGGGCTCCTCGGATACGCAGTATTTT.

This clonotype has a count of ten or more. The chain has TRBV5-5 and TRBJ2-5; 9 nucleotides match TRBD1. V was pared by 2 bases and J by 5 bases, with 4 bases of the junction left unmatched. CDR1 is SGHKS and CDR2 is YYEKEE in the germline V gene (reference sequence). This CDR3 comprises 14 residues. CDR3 protein: CASSFGTGKETQYF. CDR3 nucleotides: TGTGCCAGCAGCTTCGGGACAGGGAAGGAGACCCAGTACTTC.

The chain carries TRBV18 and TRBJ2-7, with TRBD1 matching over 10 bases. In germline, CDR1 is KGHSH, CDR2 LQKENI. V gave up 6 bases and J gave up 2 bases; unmatched junction bases: 10. The CDR3 length is 16 residues. The CDR3, as DNA: TGTGCCAGCTCGCTGACAGGGGGCGCAAGTACCTACGAGCAGTACTTC. Translation gives CASSLTGGASTYEQYF. Combining the CDR3 with reference TRBV18 and TRBJ2-7 gives the whole variable domain NAGVMQNPRHLVRRRGQEARLRCSPMKGHSHVYWYRQLPEEGLKFMVYLQKENIIDESGMPKERFSAEFPKEGPSILRIQQVVRGDSAAYFCASSLTGGASTYEQYFGPGTRLTVT.

In this sample, this clonotype turned up a few times. The chain couples TRBV5-1 to TRBJ2-1, with D possibly being TRBD1 or TRBD2 (5 bases each). The CDR3 consists of 17 residues. From germline, CDR1 is SGHRS and CDR2 YFSETQ. Trimming cost V 0 bases and J 1 base, with 14 bases left between them. CDR3 sequence: CASSLETPGSSYNEQFF. DNA of the CDR3: TGCGCCAGCAGCTTGGAGACACCAGGGAGTTCCTACAATGAGCAGTTCTTC.

The CDR3 protein is CASSESLASANTGELFF. The CDR3 DNA is TGTGCCAGCAGTGAAAGTCTTGCTAGCGCGAACACCGGGGAGCTGTTTTTT. The chain links TRBV25-1 to TRBJ2-2; a weak D match, TRBD2 (6 bases). The germline gives CDR1 MGHDK, CDR2 SYGVNS. The CDR3 has 17 residues. Trimming pared 2 bases from V and 0 bases from J, leaving 13 bases between.

The CDR3 nucleotides are TGTGCCGGATCGTCGTACAGCTCCTACAATGAGCAGTTCTTC. It encodes CAGSSYSSYNEQFF. The rearrangement uses TRBV30 and TRBJ2-1, with unresolved D. Germline CDR1 GTSNPN, CDR2 SVGIG (reference sequence). The CDR3 runs to 14 residues. The V and J ends lost 8 bases and 0 bases respectively, with 14 bases between them.

The chain couples TRBV13 to TRBJ2-3; possibly TRBD1 or TRBD2 for D (5 bases each). Trimming pared 4 bases from V and 2 bases from J, leaving 13 bases between. Per germline, CDR1 PRHDT and CDR2 FYEKMQ (reference sequence). The CDR3 extends over 15 amino acids. The CDR3 DNA is TGTGCCAGCAGCTCCCTTTGGGGGAACACAGATACGCAGTATTTT. The encoded protein is CASSSLWGNTDTQYF.

The chain combines TRBV27 with TRBJ2-1; 12 nucleotides align to TRBD2. With 4 bases clipped from V and 5 bases from J, the junction kept 3 bases outside the gene matches. The CDR3 is 15 amino acids. Per the germline V gene, CDR1 is MNHEY and CDR2 is SMNVEV (reference sequence). In DNA form, the CDR3 reads TGTGCCAGCAGTTCACTAGCGGGGGGACACAATGAGCAGTTCTTC. Amino acids: CASSSLAGGHNEQFF.

The chain is built from TRBV7-3 and TRBJ1-5; unclear D gene. Germline lookup yields CDR1 SGHTA and CDR2 FQGTGA. V lost 1 base and J 7 bases, leaving 8 bases between the germline ends. The CDR3 is made up of 13 amino acids. In nucleotides, the CDR3 is TGTGCCAGCAGCTTAATGGACCGGCAGCCCCAGCATTTT. Its translation is CASSLMDRQPQHF.

The chain recombines TRBV28 with TRBJ2-4; D remains unclear. Trimming shortened V by 3 bases and J by 0 bases, and 9 bases separated the two germline ends. Germline lookup yields CDR1 MDHEN and CDR2 SYDVKM. The CDR3 extends over 15 amino acids. CDR3 protein: CASSFSRLAKNIQYF. Here the CDR3 DNA reads TGTGCCAGCAGTTTTAGCCGGCTAGCCAAAAACATTCAGTACTTC.

This clonotype was counted at least ten times. V and J are TRBV7-2 and TRBJ2-7; D perhaps matches TRBD1 (6 bases). The CDR3 totals 15 residues. Trimming left V 5 bases short and J 0 bases short, with 14 bases between. In germline, CDR1 is SGHTA, CDR2 FQGNSA. The CDR3 region is CASSRSGTNSYEQYF. DNA for the CDR3: TGTGCCAGCAGCCGTTCCGGGACAAACTCCTACGAGCAGTACTTC. Drawing the rest from reference TRBV7-2 and TRBJ2-7, the complete variable domain is GAGVSQSPSNKVTEKGKDVELRCDPISGHTALYWYRQSLGQGLEFLIYFQGNSAPDKSGLPSDRFSAERTGGSVSTLTIQRTQQEDSAVYLCASSRSGTNSYEQYFGPGTRLTVT.

V gene TRBV27 combines with J gene TRBJ2-5; 10 nucleotides line up with TRBD2. V was clipped by 6 bases and J by 1 base; unmatched bases: 8. This CDR3 region has 16 residues. CDR1 is MNHEY and CDR2 is SMNVEV in the germline V gene (reference sequence). CDR3: CASRPTSGMTQETQYF. The CDR3 coding sequence is TGTGCCAGCAGGCCAACTAGCGGGATGACCCAAGAGACCCAGTACTTC.

The sample holds a few counts of this clonotype. The rearrangement uses TRBV4-1 and TRBJ1-1; D unresolved. Germline CDR1 and CDR2: MGHRA and YSYEKL. The CDR3 has 14 amino acids. With 1 base removed from V and 0 bases from J, the gap between germline ends came to 6 bases. This chain's CDR3 is CASSQGGMNTEAFF. CDR3 nucleotide sequence: TGCGCCAGCAGCCAAGGAGGTATGAACACTGAAGCTTTCTTT.